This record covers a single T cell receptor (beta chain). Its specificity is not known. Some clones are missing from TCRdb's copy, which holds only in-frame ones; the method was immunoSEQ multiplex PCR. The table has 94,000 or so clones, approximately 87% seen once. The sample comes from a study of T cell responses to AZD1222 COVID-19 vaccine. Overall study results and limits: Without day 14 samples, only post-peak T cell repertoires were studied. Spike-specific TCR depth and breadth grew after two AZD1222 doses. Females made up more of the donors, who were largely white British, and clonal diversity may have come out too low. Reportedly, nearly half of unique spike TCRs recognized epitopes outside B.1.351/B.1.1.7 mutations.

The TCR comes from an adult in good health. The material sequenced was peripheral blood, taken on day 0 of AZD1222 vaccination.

In DNA form, the CDR3 reads TGTGCCAGCAGCTTACGGAGGGACGCCGGGGAGCTGTTTTTT. It is translated as CASSLRRDAGELFF. This sequence joins TRBV7-2 and TRBJ2-2; tentative D call: TRBD2 (6 bases). Germline lookup yields CDR1 SGHTA and CDR2 FQGNSA. The CDR3 extends over 14 amino acids. V was cut by 2 bases and J by 6 bases, with 10 bases left in between.